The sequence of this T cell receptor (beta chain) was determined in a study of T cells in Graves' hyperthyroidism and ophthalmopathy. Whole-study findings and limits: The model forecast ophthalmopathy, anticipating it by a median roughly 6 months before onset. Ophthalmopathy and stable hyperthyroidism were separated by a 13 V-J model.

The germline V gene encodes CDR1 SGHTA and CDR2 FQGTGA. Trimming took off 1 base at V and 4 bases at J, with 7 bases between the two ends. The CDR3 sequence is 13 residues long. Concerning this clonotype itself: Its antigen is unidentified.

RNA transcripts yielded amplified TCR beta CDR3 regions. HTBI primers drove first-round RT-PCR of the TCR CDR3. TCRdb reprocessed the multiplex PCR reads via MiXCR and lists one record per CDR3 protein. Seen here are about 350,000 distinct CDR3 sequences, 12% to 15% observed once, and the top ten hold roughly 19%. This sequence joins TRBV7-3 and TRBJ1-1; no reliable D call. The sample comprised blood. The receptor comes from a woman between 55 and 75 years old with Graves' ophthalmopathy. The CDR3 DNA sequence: TGTGCCAGCAGCTTAAGCTCGAGCACTGAAGCTTTCTTT. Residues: CASSLSSSTEAFF.